The rows below give T cell receptor beta chains drawn from one sample of a study of T cells in Graves' hyperthyroidism and ophthalmopathy. In TCRdb, the multiplex PCR reads were re-called with MiXCR into one record per CDR3 protein. Counted here are some 740,000 distinct CDR3 sequences, 14% occurring once; the ten biggest clones make up roughly a tenth. The sample consisted of blood. Source of these receptors: a woman aged 18-29 years with Graves' hyperthyroidism. CDR3s include the opening cysteine and the closing phenylalanine or tryptophan. D genes are given only for firm matches. Some rows mark clone size as missing; the rest say once, few, many or name a class of expanded clone.

j_call d_call v_call cdr3_length clone_size cdr3_nt cdr3_aa
TRBJ2-1 . TRBV28 15 . TGTGCCAGCATTCCAGCGGGCAGCCCCTACAATGAGCAGTTCTTC CASIPAGSPYNEQFF
TRBJ1-1 TRBD1 TRBV7-9 18 . TGTGCCAGCAGCTTAGCGTTCGGACAGGGGGACTCGAACACTGAAGCTTTCTTT CASSLAFGQGDSNTEAFF
TRBJ2-5 . TRBV12-3/TRBV12-4 13 many TGTGCCAGCAGTTTTTCCGGGCGGGAGACCCAGTACTTC CASSFSGRETQYF
TRBJ2-7 . TRBV28 14 many TGTGCCAGCAGAATGAGAGGCGGGACATTAGAGCAGTACTTC CASRMRGGTLEQYF
TRBJ2-7 TRBD2 TRBV13 14 many TGTGCCAGCAGCTCGCTAGCGGGCACCTACGAGCAGTACTTC CASSSLAGTYEQYF
TRBJ2-1 TRBD1 TRBV2 14 many TGTGCCAGCAGTGCTGGGACAGCCTCCAATGAGCAGTTCTTC CASSAGTASNEQFF
TRBJ2-1 TRBD2 TRBV19 17 . TGTGCCAGTAGTATAGCACCCGGGACTAGCGAATGGGATGAGCAGTTCTTC CASSIAPGTSEWDEQFF
TRBJ2-1 TRBD2 TRBV5-6 16 . TGTGCCAGCAGCGCGCTGGCTAGCGGGAGCCACAATGAGCAGTTCTTC CASSALASGSHNEQFF
TRBJ2-1 . TRBV27 15 . TGTGCCAGCAGTTTATCAGCAGTCCCTTACAATGGGCAGTTCTTC CASSLSAVPYNGQFF
TRBJ1-1 . TRBV11-2 15 many TGTGCCAGCAGCTTAGTTCGGGGTACAAACACTGAAGCTTTCTTT CASSLVRGTNTEAFF
TRBJ2-2 . TRBV19 15 . TGTGCCAGTAGTATCTTAGCCTCCAACACCGGGGAGCTGTTTTTT CASSILASNTGELFF
TRBJ2-1 TRBD2 TRBV4-1 15 few TGCGCCAGCAGCCAAGATGGGGGGAGGGCAAGTGAGCAGTTCTTC CASSQDGGRASEQFF
TRBJ2-7 . TRBV3-1 13 many TGTGCCAGCAGCCATCGGGGCCGCTACGAGCAGTACTTC CASSHRGRYEQYF
TRBJ2-3 TRBD2 TRBV28 14 many TGTGCCAGCAAAAGTCCAGCGGGAGCGGATACGCAGTATTTT CASKSPAGADTQYF
TRBJ1-4 . TRBV18 13 many TGTGCCAGCTCACCACAGGGAGGTGAAAAACTGTTTTTT CASSPQGGEKLFF